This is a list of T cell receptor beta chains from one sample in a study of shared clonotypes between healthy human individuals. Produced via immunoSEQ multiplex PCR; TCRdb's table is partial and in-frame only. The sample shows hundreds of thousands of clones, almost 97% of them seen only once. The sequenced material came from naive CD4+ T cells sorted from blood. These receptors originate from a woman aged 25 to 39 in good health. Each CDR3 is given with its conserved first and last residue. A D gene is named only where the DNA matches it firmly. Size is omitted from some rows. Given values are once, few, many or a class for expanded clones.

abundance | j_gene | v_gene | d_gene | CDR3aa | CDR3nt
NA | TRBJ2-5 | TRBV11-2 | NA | CASSLVTLRETQYF | TGTGCCAGCAGCTTAGTAACGTTACGGGAGACCCAGTACTTC
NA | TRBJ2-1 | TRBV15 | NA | CATSRVSSEQFF | TGTGCCACCAGCAGAGTCAGCAGTGAGCAGTTCTTC
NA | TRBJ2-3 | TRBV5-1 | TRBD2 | CASSTSGSTDTQYF | TGCGCCAGCAGTACTAGCGGAAGCACAGATACGCAGTATTTT
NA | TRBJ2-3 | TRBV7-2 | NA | CASSLQGSTDTQYF | TGTGCCAGCAGCTTACAGGGTAGCACAGATACGCAGTATTTT
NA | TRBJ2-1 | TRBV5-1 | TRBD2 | CASSLPGTSSGEQFF | TGCGCCAGCAGCTTGCCAGGGACTAGCTCAGGAGAGCAGTTCTTC
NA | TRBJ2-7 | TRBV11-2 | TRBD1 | CASSFRGTGSYEQYF | TGTGCCAGCAGCTTCCGCGGGACAGGGAGCTACGAGCAGTACTTC
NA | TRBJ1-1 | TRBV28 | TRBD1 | CASSQWDRANTEAFF | TGTGCCAGCAGTCAGTGGGACAGGGCCAACACTGAAGCTTTCTTT
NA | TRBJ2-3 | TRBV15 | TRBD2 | CATSKGLAGGLNTQYF | TGTGCCACCAGCAAGGGACTAGCGGGAGGGCTTAATACGCAGTATTTT
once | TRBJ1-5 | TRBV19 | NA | CASRPRDMSLNTQHF | TGTGCCAGTAGACCCAGGGACATGTCATTGAATACCCAGCATTTT
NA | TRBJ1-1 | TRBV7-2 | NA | CASSLMGPNTEAFF | TGTGCCAGCAGCTTAATGGGGCCGAACACTGAAGCTTTCTTT
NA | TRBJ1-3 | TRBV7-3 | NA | CASSTGPGNTIYF | TGTGCCAGCAGCACAGGGCCCGGAAACACCATATATTTT
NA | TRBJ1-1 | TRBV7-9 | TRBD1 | CASSSGQGLNTEAFF | TGTGCCAGCAGCTCGGGACAGGGATTGAACACTGAAGCTTTCTTT
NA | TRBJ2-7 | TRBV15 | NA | CATSRVTPSYEQYF | TGTGCCACCAGCAGAGTGACACCCTCCTACGAGCAGTACTTC
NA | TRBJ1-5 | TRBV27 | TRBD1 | CASSFGQAPNQPQHF | TGTGCCAGCAGTTTCGGACAGGCCCCCAATCAGCCCCAGCATTTT
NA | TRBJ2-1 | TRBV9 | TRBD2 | CASSPLAGVYNEQFF | TGTGCCAGCAGCCCGTTAGCGGGAGTCTACAATGAGCAGTTCTTC